This entry lists 24 T cell receptor beta chains sequenced from one sample in a study of T cell responses to AZD1222 COVID-19 vaccine. TCRdb's copy holds only in-frame clones and misses some; the assay was immunoSEQ multiplex PCR. The repertoire consists of approximately 140,000 clones, with about 90% occurring once and the leading ten covering roughly 9.9%. Specimen: peripheral blood, collected 28 days after the second AZD1222 dose. These receptors were taken from an adult who received the AZD1222 COVID-19 vaccine.

V usage is TRBV2 and J usage is TRBJ2-2, with D hard to call. CDR1 is SNHLY and CDR2 is FYNNEI in the germline V gene. This CDR3 region has 15 residues. Trimming pared 2 bases from V and 3 bases from J, leaving 10 bases between. DNA of the CDR3: TGTGCCAGCAGTGAATCTCGGGCCGACACCGGGGAGCTGTTTTTT. Encoded protein: CASSESRADTGELFF.

This clone was recorded once. This chain uses TRBV11-3 with TRBJ1-1; D not certain. The CDR3 totals 13 residues. Germline V gene lookup returns CDR1 SGHNT and CDR2 YENEEA. V was clipped by 2 bases and J by 1 base, with 5 bases between them. The DNA for the CDR3 is TGTGCCAGCAGCTTAATTGGGAACACTGAAGCTTTCTTT. This codes for CASSLIGNTEAFF.

V and J are TRBV19 and TRBJ2-7; 10 bases are shared with TRBD2. Germline V CDR1 and CDR2: LNHDA, SQIVND (reference sequence). This CDR3 contains 15 residues. Germline trimming cut 5 bases from V and 3 bases from J; bases unmatched to any gene: 7. CDR3 DNA: TGTGCCAGTAGTTTCCTAGCGGGAGAGAGCTACGAGCAGTACTTC. Its translation is CASSFLAGESYEQYF.

The chain employs TRBV6-5 and TRBJ1-2; a weak D match, TRBD1 (5 bases). The CDR3 loop spans 15 amino acids. V was trimmed by 0 bases and J by 8 bases, leaving 16 bases between them. Germline CDR1 is MNHEY and CDR2 is SVGAGI. CDR3 DNA: TGTGCCAGCAGTTACTCGACAGCATTCGCTTCCGGCTACACCTTC. This codes for CASSYSTAFASGYTF.

J is TRBJ1-2 and V is TRBV6-2 or TRBV6-3; D is perhaps TRBD1 (5 bases). Germline values: CDR1 MNHEY, CDR2 SVGEGT. Trimming stripped 6 bases from V and 4 bases from J, with 18 bases between. This CDR3 spans 15 amino acids. The CDR3 sequence is CASSQPSTVVYGYTF. The CDR3 bases are TGTGCCAGCAGCCAACCGTCGACAGTTGTCTATGGCTACACCTTC.

This clone has a single count. The rearrangement uses TRBV7-8 and TRBJ1-2, with D possibly matching TRBD1 (6 bases). Between the trimmed V and J ends, which lost 2 bases and 7 bases, there was a span of 14 bases. The CDR3 sequence is 14 residues long. CDR1 is SGHVS, CDR2 FQNEAQ, per germline. This CDR3 is CASSLYGRGFGYTF. The CDR3 coding sequence is TGTGCCAGCAGCTTATACGGCAGGGGTTTTGGCTACACCTTC.

The V call is TRBV19, the J call TRBJ2-5; TRBD2 matches 11 bases. The germline gives CDR1 LNHDA, CDR2 SQIVND (reference sequence). V lost 4 bases and J lost 4; bases outside the gene matches: 5. CDR3 size: 15 residues. The CDR3 here is CASSNSGGAGETQYF. CDR3 in DNA: TGTGCCAGTAGTAATAGCGGGGGGGCCGGAGAGACCCAGTACTTC.

Comment on this clone: The same CDR3 is also encoded by other DNA sequences in this sample. V is TRBV12-3 or TRBV12-4 and J is TRBJ2-5; the D is unclear. Deletions cut 1 base from V and 5 bases from J, with 2 bases between. The CDR3 sequence is 11 residues long. The CDR3 region has the DNA TGTGCCAGCAGTTTAGGGGAGACCCAGTACTTC. Translating gives CASSLGETQYF.

The gene calls are TRBV21-1 and TRBJ2-5; the table's D call TRBD2 went unverified against the DNA. TRBV21-1 is tagged as a pseudogene. The CDR3 consists of 15 residues. The chain's CDR3 is CAESTGGVPRETQYF. The CDR3 DNA is TGTGCCGAGTCGACCGGGGGGGTCCCTAGGGAGACCCAGTACTTC.

The J gene is TRBJ2-2, the V gene TRBV30; 7 nucleotides match TRBD1. Germline CDR1 is GTSNPN and CDR2 is SVGIG (reference sequence). The CDR3 is 15 amino acids. J lost 4 bases, V lost 2 bases, and 7 bases had no gene match. The CDR3 DNA reads TGTGCCTGGAGTACCCGGGACAGCCTCACCGGGGAGCTGTTTTTT. This translates into CAWSTRDSLTGELFF.

J is TRBJ2-5 and V is TRBV18; TRBD1 might be the D (5 bases). Germline CDR1 and CDR2: KGHSH and LQKENI. The CDR3 totals 15 residues. Trimming shortened V by 6 bases and J by 2 bases, and 16 bases separated the two germline ends. The CDR3 DNA is TGTGCCAGCTCGCCCCAACCGGACACTCAAGAGACCCAGTACTTC. Its protein is CASSPQPDTQETQYF.

The chain uses TRBV2 and TRBJ1-2; D ambiguous. Per the germline V gene, CDR1 is SNHLY and CDR2 is FYNNEI. V was shortened by 7 bases and J by 4 bases, with 16 bases between the two germline ends. The CDR3 consists of 14 residues. The chain's CDR3 is CASTSTRPLYGYTF. The CDR3 DNA sequence: TGTGCCAGCACTAGTACACGGCCCCTCTATGGCTACACCTTC.

V and J are TRBV7-9 and TRBJ2-1, with D perhaps matching TRBD1 (6 bases). CDR3 length: 16 residues. CDR1 and CDR2 (germline): SEHNR, FQNEAQ (reference sequence). Trimming left V 5 bases short and J 2 bases short, with 16 bases between. The CDR3 loop is CASSPTTGEAYNEQFF. The CDR3 region has the DNA TGTGCCAGCAGCCCTACGACAGGTGAAGCCTACAATGAGCAGTTCTTC.

This clone was picked up one time. The V call is TRBV19, the J call TRBJ2-5, with a weak D call TRBD2 (5 bases). Per the germline V gene, CDR1 is LNHDA and CDR2 is SQIVND (reference sequence). The V end lost 1 base, the J end lost 5 bases, and 17 bases lay between the germline ends. This CDR3 region has 16 residues. DNA for the CDR3: TGTGCCAGTAGTATAGGCGGAGCGGCCCTGGGCGAGACCCAGTACTTC. This encodes CASSIGGAALGETQYF.

The chain employs TRBV10-3 and TRBJ1-2; 7 bases are a match to TRBD1. J lost 10 bases, V lost 2 bases, and 7 bases had no gene match. The germline V gene has CDR1 ENHRY and CDR2 SYGVKD. CDR3 length equals 13 residues. The CDR3 reads CAISERDRVHYTF. CDR3 DNA: TGTGCCATCAGTGAGAGGGACAGAGTACACTACACCTTC.

V usage is TRBV18 and J usage is TRBJ1-5; no clear D gene. The length of the CDR3 is 13 residues. CDR1 is KGHSH and CDR2 is LQKENI in the germline V gene. V was shortened by 5 bases and J by 6 bases, with 11 bases between the two germline ends. CDR3 sequence reads: CASSLAPGQPQHF. The CDR3 nucleotides read TGTGCCAGCTCATTAGCACCGGGTCAGCCCCAGCATTTT.

The chain uses TRBV19 and TRBJ1-1, with D unresolved. The CDR3 length is 16 residues. Trimming took off 5 bases at V and 0 bases at J, with 16 bases between the two ends. Per germline, CDR1 LNHDA and CDR2 SQIVND (reference sequence). CDR3 in DNA: TGTGCCAGTAGTGGAGTCGCGCGGGGAATGAACACTGAAGCTTTCTTT. Amino acid sequence: CASSGVARGMNTEAFF.

The chain employs TRBV4-2 and TRBJ2-1, with 13 nucleotides matching TRBD2. There are 16 residues in the CDR3. Germline CDR1 and CDR2: LGHNA and YNFKEQ. V was pared by 4 bases and J by 8 bases, with 8 bases of the junction left unmatched. The CDR3 loop reads CASSLWTSGRGDEQFF. CDR3 nucleotide sequence: TGTGCCAGCAGCCTTTGGACTAGCGGGAGAGGAGATGAGCAGTTCTTC.

This chain uses TRBV5-1 with TRBJ2-2, with 7 bases identical to TRBD1. The germline CDR1 and CDR2 sequences are SGHRS and YFSETQ. The length of the CDR3 is 14 residues. With V trimmed by 2 bases and J by 4 bases, 2 bases remained unmatched. CDR3 in DNA: TGCGCCAGCAGCTTCAACAGGGGCACCGGGGAGCTGTTTTTT. Its protein is CASSFNRGTGELFF.

The rearrangement joins TRBV7-9 to TRBJ2-1, with TRBD1 identical over 7 bases. J was trimmed by 0 bases and V by 1 base; bases with no gene match: 6. From germline, CDR1 is SEHNR and CDR2 FQNEAQ (reference sequence). CDR3 length: 17 residues. The CDR3 nucleotides read TGTGCCAGCAGCTTAGATGGACAGGCCTACTCCTACAATGAGCAGTTCTTC. This sequence encodes CASSLDGQAYSYNEQFF.

The chain carries TRBV19 and TRBJ1-5, with a tentative D call TRBD1 (6 bases). This CDR3 is built from 20 residues. Germline V gives CDR1 LNHDA, CDR2 SQIVND (reference sequence). Trimming cost V 3 bases and J 0 bases, with 24 bases left between them. CDR3 sequence: CASSIITRDTSKDSNQPQHF. CDR3 DNA sequence: TGTGCCAGTAGTATCATAACTCGGGACACCAGTAAGGATAGCAATCAGCCCCAGCATTTT.

This chain links TRBV15 with TRBJ1-4; no clear D gene. CDR3 size: 14 residues. V was shortened by 3 bases and J by 8 bases, with 13 bases between the two germline ends. Germline V gene data show CDR1 as LNHNV and CDR2 as YYDKDF (reference sequence). CDR3 bases: TGTGCCACCAGCAGGGAATCGCCAGAGGAAAAACTGTTTTTT. It codes for CATSRESPEEKLFF.

The rearrangement joins TRBV24-1 to TRBJ2-5; D is ambiguous. CDR3 size: 13 residues. The V gene lost 3 bases and the J gene lost 5 bases, with 9 bases spanning the gap. CDR1 KGHDR and CDR2 SFDVKD come from the germline V gene. In nucleotides, the CDR3 is TGTGCCACCAGTGATCCCTTCGGGGAGACCCAGTACTTC. It is translated as CATSDPFGETQYF.

The chain uses TRBV13 and TRBJ1-5; D is undetermined. V dropped 5 bases and J dropped 4 bases, with 9 bases sitting between them. CDR3 length: 13 residues. Per the germline V gene, CDR1 is PRHDT and CDR2 is FYEKMQ (reference sequence). The CDR3 region is CASSQTPNQPQHF. The CDR3 region has the DNA TGTGCCAGCAGCCAGACACCTAATCAGCCCCAGCATTTT.